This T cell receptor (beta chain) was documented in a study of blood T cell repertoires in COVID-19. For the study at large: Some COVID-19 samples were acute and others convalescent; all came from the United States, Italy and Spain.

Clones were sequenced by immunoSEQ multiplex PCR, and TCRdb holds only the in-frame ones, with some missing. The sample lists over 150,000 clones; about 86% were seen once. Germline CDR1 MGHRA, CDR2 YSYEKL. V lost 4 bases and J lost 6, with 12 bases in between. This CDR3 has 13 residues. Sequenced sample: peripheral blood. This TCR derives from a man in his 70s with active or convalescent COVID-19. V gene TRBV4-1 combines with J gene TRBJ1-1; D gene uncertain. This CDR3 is CASSPGGRPEAFF. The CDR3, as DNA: TGCGCCAGCAGCCCCGGAGGTAGGCCTGAAGCTTTCTTT.